The present entry profiles one T cell receptor beta chain with its context. The sample is drawn from a study of monozygotic twins with inflammatory bowel disease. This CDR3 spans 15 amino acids. Germline values: CDR1 SGHRS, CDR2 YFSETQ. Blood was drawn once per donor, and each sample measured approximately 2.4 ml. TCRdb reprocessed the 5' RACE reads and reports one entry per CDR3 protein, with no DNA. Its table lists approximately 340,000 distinct CDR3 sequences. The source of this sequence is a human donor with ulcerative colitis or Crohn's disease, or a healthy co-twin of an affected twin (not recorded which). Source material: blood. The chain links TRBV5-1 to TRBJ2-2; TCRdb's D gene call, TRBD2, goes unchecked for lack of DNA. The CDR3 reads CASSIETRSTGELFF.